This T cell receptor beta chain is drawn from a study of control samples from healthy donors and cancer patients. The germline V and J ends were trimmed by 5 bases and 1 base, with 15 bases remaining between them. Germline V gene data show CDR1 as MDHEN and CDR2 as SYDVKM. The CDR3 contains 15 residues. The table came from immunoSEQ multiplex PCR; TCRdb's copy has only in-frame clones and leaves some out. Of approximately 70,000 clones listed, about 90% are singletons. Material: blood. The clonotype was recovered from a woman aged 45-65 years in good health. This chain joins TRBV28 and TRBJ2-7; D gene unclear. The chain's CDR3 is CASSLHSDPSYEQYF. The CDR3 DNA reads TGTGCCAGCAGTCTACACTCAGATCCATCCTACGAGCAGTACTTC.